This TCR beta chain was recovered during a study of T-cell reconstitution after alpha-beta-depleted transplantation in children. The study, taken as a whole, reports: Surviving recipient T cells and thymic progenitors accounted for the high day-60 TCRbeta diversity observed in some patients. From newly produced T cells came most of the T-cell counts and diversity one year after transplant.

With 6 bases removed from V and 5 bases from J, the gap between germline ends came to 14 bases. The CDR3 has 12 amino acids. Germline V lookup: CDR1 SQVTM, CDR2 ANQGSEA. This clonotype was counted many times. As yet, its antigen is unknown. The TCRbeta library was prepared with unique molecular identifiers. TCRdb re-derived calls from the PCR reads in MiXCR, one entry per CDR3 protein. The repertoire includes fewer than 550,000 distinct CDR3 sequences, about 10% of them detected once, and just over 2% sits in the top ten. J is TRBJ2-7 and V is TRBV29-1; tentatively, D is TRBD1 or TRBD2 (5 bases each). The sample in question was PBMCs, obtained before TCRalphabeta/CD19-depleted stem cell transplant. This TCR derives from a child aged 2-15 years with inherited bone marrow failure, due to receive a stem cell transplant. CDR3 in DNA: TGCAGCGTCGTCGGGACCGTAAACGAGCAGTACTTC. It codes for CSVVGTVNEQYF.